This T cell receptor beta chain derives from a study of vaccination effects on CD4 cells after COVID-19. Turning to the study itself: Participants each got two BNT162b2 or mRNA-1273 vaccine doses.

Germline V CDR1 and CDR2: LGHNA, YNFKEQ. V lost 4 bases to trimming and J lost 3 bases; unmatched junction nucleotides: 13. The CDR3 is 17 residues long. A word on this clone: As yet, its antigen is unknown.

Produced via immunoSEQ multiplex PCR; TCRdb's table is partial and in-frame only. The profile covers about 27,000 clones, with roughly two thirds appearing a single time and over 9.5% taken by the ten largest. Viral peptide pool expansion of antigen-specific CD4+ T cells preceded sequencing in the ViraFEST assay. The authors isolated CD4+ T cells after around 9 days of culture. The healthy vaccine recipients, who had no prior SARS-CoV-2 infection, showed negative nucleocapsid antibodies. The V call is TRBV4-2, the J call TRBJ2-3; 7 bases fit TRBD2. Sequencing was performed on CD4+ T cells from PBMCs cultured with SARS-CoV-2 spike peptides, taken before COVID-19 vaccination. This receptor was obtained from a human donor who received a COVID-19 vaccine. The CDR3: CASSPGHGEGRTDTQYF. As DNA, the CDR3 is TGTGCCAGCAGCCCAGGGCACGGGGAGGGGAGAACAGATACGCAGTATTTT.